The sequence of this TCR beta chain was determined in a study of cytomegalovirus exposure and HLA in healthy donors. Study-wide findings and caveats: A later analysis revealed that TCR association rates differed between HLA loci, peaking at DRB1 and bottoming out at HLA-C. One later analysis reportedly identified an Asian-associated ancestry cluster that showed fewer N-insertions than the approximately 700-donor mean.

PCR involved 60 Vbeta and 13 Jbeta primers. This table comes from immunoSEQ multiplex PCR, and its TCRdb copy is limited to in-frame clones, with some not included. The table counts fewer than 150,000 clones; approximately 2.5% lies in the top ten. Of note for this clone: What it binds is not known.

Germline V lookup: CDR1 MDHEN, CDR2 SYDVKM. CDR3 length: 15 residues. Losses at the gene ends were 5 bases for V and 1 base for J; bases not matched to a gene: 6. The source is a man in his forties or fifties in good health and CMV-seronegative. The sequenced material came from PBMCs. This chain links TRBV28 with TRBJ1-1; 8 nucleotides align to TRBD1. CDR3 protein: CASSTPGQANTEAFF. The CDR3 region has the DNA TGTGCCAGCAGTACGCCGGGACAGGCGAACACTGAAGCTTTCTTT.